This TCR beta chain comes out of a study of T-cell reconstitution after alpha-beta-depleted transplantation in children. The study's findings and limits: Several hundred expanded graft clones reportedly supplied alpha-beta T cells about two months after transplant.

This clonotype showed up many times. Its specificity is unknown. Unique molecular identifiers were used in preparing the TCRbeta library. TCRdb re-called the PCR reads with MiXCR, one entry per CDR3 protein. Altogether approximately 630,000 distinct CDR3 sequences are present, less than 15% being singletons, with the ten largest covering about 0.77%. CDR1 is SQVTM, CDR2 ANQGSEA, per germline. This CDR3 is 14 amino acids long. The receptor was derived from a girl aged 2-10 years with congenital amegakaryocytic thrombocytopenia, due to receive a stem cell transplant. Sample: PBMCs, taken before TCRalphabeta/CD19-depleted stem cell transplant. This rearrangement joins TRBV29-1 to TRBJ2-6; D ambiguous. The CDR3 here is CSFLDNSGANVLTF. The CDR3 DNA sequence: TGCAGTTTTTTAGACAACTCTGGGGCCAACGTCCTGACTTTC.